The 22 T cell receptor beta chains below come from one sample, sequenced in a study of blood T cell repertoires in COVID-19. Some clones are missing from TCRdb's copy, which holds only in-frame ones; the method was immunoSEQ multiplex PCR. The sample lists about 400,000 clones; about nine tenths were seen once. The sequenced sample consisted of PBMCs or T cells enriched from blood (not recorded which). The receptors originated from a woman aged 30 to 39 who had recovered from COVID-19.

The rearrangement links TRBV29-1 to TRBJ2-7; weak D call: TRBD2 (6 bases). Trimming removed 7 bases at V and 0 bases at J, with 16 bases between. Per the germline V gene, CDR1 is SQVTM and CDR2 is ANQGSEA. This CDR3 has 14 amino acids. The CDR3 DNA reads as TGCAGCGCAGAACTGCGGGGTGTCTCCTACGAGCAGTACTTC. Residues: CSAELRGVSYEQYF.

This chain joins TRBV15 and TRBJ1-3, with a possible D match to TRBD1 (5 bases). The CDR3 is 15 residues long. Germline-derived CDR1 and CDR2 are LNHNV and YYDKDF (reference sequence). V was shortened by 4 bases and J by 0 bases, with 10 bases between the two germline ends. CDR3: CATSTRVDSGNTIYF. The CDR3 bases are TGTGCCACCAGCACCAGGGTGGACTCTGGAAACACCATATATTTT.

The V call is TRBV15, the J call TRBJ2-5, with a possible D match to TRBD2 (6 bases). This CDR3 comprises 13 residues. CDR1 and CDR2 (germline): LNHNV, YYDKDF (reference sequence). The ends were cut back, 8 bases at V and 0 bases at J, with 10 bases in the middle. The CDR3 DNA follows: TGTGCCACCGGGGGAGGTAACCAAGAGACCCAGTACTTC. Its protein is CATGGGNQETQYF.

In DNA form, the CDR3 reads TGTGCCAGCAGCTTGGTACAGGGGCCCCCTTGGGGCTACACCTTC. As protein: CASSLVQGPPWGYTF. V usage is TRBV5-6 and J usage is TRBJ1-2; 7 nucleotides align to TRBD1. Germline V CDR1 and CDR2: SGHDT, YYEEEE. The CDR3 has 15 amino acids. Unmatched junction bases numbered 10, after V lost 0 bases and J lost 8 bases.

The chain uses TRBV2 and TRBJ1-4; D unclear. Germline loops: CDR1 SNHLY, CDR2 FYNNEI. The CDR3 extends over 12 amino acids. V lost 7 bases, J lost 6 bases, and 9 bases lay in between. This CDR3 reads CASKAAYEKLFF. The CDR3 DNA follows: TGTGCCAGCAAAGCGGCCTATGAAAAACTGTTTTTT. The whole variable domain, remainder taken from reference TRBV2 and TRBJ1-4, is EPEVTQTPSHQVTQMGQEVILRCVPISNHLYFYWYRQILGQKVEFLVSFYNNEISEKSEIFDDQFSVERPDGSNFTLKIRSTKLEDSAMYFCASKAAYEKLFFGSGTQLSVL.

This clone was recorded only once. The chain combines TRBV13 with TRBJ1-2, with 7 nucleotides matching TRBD1. The germline V gene has CDR1 PRHDT and CDR2 FYEKMQ (reference sequence). The ends lost 0 bases at V and 1 base at J; junction bases unmatched: 5. The CDR3 is made up of 16 amino acids. The CDR3 nucleotides are TGTGCCAGCAGCTTAGGCGGGACAGAGTTTAACTATGGCTACACCTTC. Translated: CASSLGGTEFNYGYTF.

The chain recombines TRBV7-8 with TRBJ2-1; unclear D gene. V was trimmed by 1 base and J by 4 bases, leaving 14 bases between them. Germline values: CDR1 SGHVS, CDR2 FQNEAQ. The CDR3 extends over 16 amino acids. Written as DNA, the CDR3 is TGTGCCAGCAGCTTAGGAAGCCGAACTACTTACAATGAGCAGTTCTTC. As protein: CASSLGSRTTYNEQFF.

The CDR3 here is CASSLAASGNTIYF. In DNA, the CDR3 is TGTGCCAGCAGCTTAGCAGCTTCCGGAAACACCATATATTTT. This chain links TRBV7-2 with TRBJ1-3, with no clear D. Trimming shortened V by 0 bases and J by 4 bases, and 7 bases separated the two germline ends. Germline CDR1 is SGHTA and CDR2 is FQGNSA. The length of the CDR3 is 14 residues.

This clone was detected once. The chain links TRBV3-1 (or the pseudogene TRBV3-2) to TRBJ2-5; 12 bases agree with TRBD2. This CDR3 region has 14 residues. Per germline, CDR1 LGHDT and CDR2 YNNKEL (reference sequence). V trimming: 4 bases; J trimming: 6 bases; junction bases outside the gene matches: 3. CDR3 sequence: CASSPTSGRKTQYF. Here the CDR3 DNA reads TGTGCCAGCAGCCCGACTAGCGGGAGAAAGACCCAGTACTTC.

The chain uses TRBV5-4 and TRBJ1-3; TRBD1 aligns across 8 bases. Losses at the gene ends were 4 bases for V and 1 base for J; bases not matched to a gene: 10. This CDR3 contains 17 residues. The germline V gene encodes CDR1 SGHNT and CDR2 YYREEE (reference sequence). This CDR3 reads CASSPGQGGWSGNTIYF. The CDR3 DNA reads as TGTGCCAGCAGCCCTGGACAGGGTGGGTGGTCTGGAAACACCATATATTTT.

CDR3 nucleotide sequence: TGTGCCAGCAGCTTGAGCTCTGGAAACACCATATATTTT. As protein: CASSLSSGNTIYF. V and J are TRBV7-3 and TRBJ1-3, with D unclear. Trimming stripped 3 bases from V and 0 bases from J, with 3 bases between. CDR1 and CDR2 from the germline V gene are SGHTA and FQGTGA. The CDR3 is 13 residues long. Full variable domain (remainder filled in from reference TRBV7-3 and TRBJ1-3): GAGVSQTPSNKVTEKGKYVELRCDPISGHTALYWYRQSLGQGPEFLIYFQGTGAADDSGLPNDRFFAVRPEGSVSTLKIQRTERGDSAVYLCASSLSSGNTIYFGEGSWLTVV.

V usage is TRBV5-1 and J usage is TRBJ2-2; D unresolved. This CDR3 has 14 residues. V lost 1 base, J lost 3 bases, and 7 bases lay in between. Germline V gene sequence: CDR1 SGHRS, CDR2 YFSETQ. The chain's CDR3 is CASSLLSYTGELFF. DNA for the CDR3: TGCGCCAGCAGCTTGCTAAGTTACACCGGGGAGCTGTTTTTT.

The rearrangement links TRBV11-1 to TRBJ2-7; D may be TRBD1 (5 bases). Looked up from germline, CDR1 is SGHAT and CDR2 is FQDESV (reference sequence). This CDR3 is 13 amino acids long. V lost 2 bases, J lost 2 bases, and 7 bases lay in between. The CDR3 nucleotides read TGTGCCAGCAGCTTAAACAGGCCCTACGAGCAGTACTTC. Translated, it gives CASSLNRPYEQYF.

The rearrangement joins TRBV14 to TRBJ1-2; D uncertain. Germline CDR1 is SGHDN and CDR2 is FVKESK. The ends were cut back, 0 bases at V and 8 bases at J, with 10 bases in the middle. The CDR3 spans 13 residues. The CDR3: CASSQDSRAGYTF. The CDR3 bases are TGTGCCAGCAGCCAAGATTCAAGAGCGGGCTACACCTTC.

The CDR3 reads CASMRAGLGNTIYF. CDR3 DNA sequence: TGTGCCAGTATGAGGGCAGGACTTGGAAACACCATATATTTT. The chain recombines TRBV19 with TRBJ1-3; no reliable D call. This CDR3 comprises 14 residues. Germline V gene lookup returns CDR1 LNHDA and CDR2 SQIVND (reference sequence). Trimming shortened V by 7 bases and J by 3 bases, and 13 bases separated the two germline ends.

The chain couples TRBV18 to TRBJ2-1, with D tentatively TRBD1 (5 bases). The CDR3 loop spans 14 amino acids. Germline V lookup: CDR1 KGHSH, CDR2 LQKENI. Trimming pared 3 bases from V and 4 bases from J, leaving 10 bases between. CDR3 coding DNA: TGTGCCAGCTCACCCGGACAACTATACAATGAGCAGTTCTTC. It yields the protein CASSPGQLYNEQFF. The variable domain in full, completed from reference TRBV18 and TRBJ2-1, reads NAGVMQNPRHLVRRRGQEARLRCSPMKGHSHVYWYRQLPEEGLKFMVYLQKENIIDESGMPKERFSAEFPKEGPSILRIQQVVRGDSAAYFCASSPGQLYNEQFFGPGTRLTVL.

The V call is TRBV6-4, the J call TRBJ2-2; D is possibly TRBD1 (5 bases). There are 13 residues in the CDR3. Trimming cost V 2 bases and J 7 bases, with 8 bases left between them. Germline-derived CDR1 and CDR2 are MRHNA and SNTAGT. The CDR3 reads CASSDEQGGELFF. The CDR3 bases are TGTGCCAGCAGTGACGAGCAGGGCGGGGAGCTGTTTTTT.

In nucleotides, the CDR3 is TGTGCCAGCAATCGGGTAAGGGGGTACAATGAGCAGTTCTTC. Its protein product is CASNRVRGYNEQFF. The genes are TRBV2 and TRBJ2-1; D might be TRBD1 (6 bases). Per the germline V gene, CDR1 is SNHLY and CDR2 is FYNNEI. Trimming took off 7 bases at V and 4 bases at J, with 14 bases between the two ends. The CDR3 consists of 14 residues.

The chain carries TRBV7-3 and TRBJ2-1, with 12 positions matching TRBD1. Germline-derived CDR1 and CDR2 are SGHTA and FQGTGA. This CDR3 has 16 amino acids. V lost 5 bases and J lost 8; bases outside the gene matches: 10. This CDR3 is CASSIPGQGAVDEQFF. CDR3 nucleotides: TGTGCCAGCAGCATCCCGGGACAGGGGGCTGTAGATGAGCAGTTCTTC.

This clone appeared once. The chain recombines TRBV27 with TRBJ1-1; tentative D call: TRBD1 (5 bases). V lost 2 bases and J 1 base, leaving 17 bases between the germline ends. CDR1 and CDR2 (germline): MNHEY, SMNVEV (reference sequence). The CDR3 is made up of 17 amino acids. The CDR3 spells CASSLIWGRTSNTEAFF. The DNA for the CDR3 is TGTGCCAGCAGTTTAATCTGGGGCCGAACTTCGAACACTGAAGCTTTCTTT.

This clone was counted a single time. The chain links TRBV6-2 or TRBV6-3 to TRBJ2-7; maybe TRBD1 (6 bases). Deletions cut 6 bases from V and 2 bases from J, with 11 bases between. The length of the CDR3 is 13 residues. Germline V lookup: CDR1 MNHEY, CDR2 SVGEGT. In nucleotides, the CDR3 is TGTGCCAGCAGCCAACAGGGCGCCTACGAGCAGTACTTC. Translation gives CASSQQGAYEQYF.

The chain links TRBV3-1 (or the pseudogene TRBV3-2) to TRBJ1-1; D is uncertain. Germline CDR1 LGHDT, CDR2 YNNKEL (reference sequence). Trimming took off 0 bases at V and 10 bases at J, with 15 bases between the two ends. CDR3 size: 14 residues. CDR3 amino acids: CASSQDSAARVAFF. The CDR3 nucleotides are TGTGCCAGCAGCCAAGATAGTGCAGCGAGGGTAGCTTTCTTT.